This T cell receptor (beta chain) was captured in a study of technical replicates of blood from four donors. The repertoire was sequenced with immunoSEQ multiplex PCR; TCRdb's copy has only in-frame clones and lacks some. The sample carries 68,000 or so clones, around nine tenths recorded once. The clonotype comes from a human donor in good health. Material for sequencing was T cells isolated from PBMCs.

CDR3: CASSFTGAHQPQHF. The CDR3 DNA sequence: TGTGCCAGCAGCTTTACAGGGGCCCATCAGCCCCAGCATTTT. V is TRBV6-6 and J is TRBJ1-5; the match to TRBD1 covers 7 bases. This CDR3 is 14 amino acids long. Losses at the gene ends were 6 bases for V and 5 bases for J; bases not matched to a gene: 7. Germline CDR1 MNHNY, CDR2 SVGAGI (reference sequence).